The 12 T cell receptor beta chains in this list originate from one sample, sequenced in a study of blood T cell repertoires in COVID-19. Repertoires were generated with immunoSEQ multiplex PCR, while TCRdb's copy carries only in-frame clones and drops some. In the table there are 80,000 to 95,000 clones, 85% of which are singletons. Sequenced: peripheral blood. These receptors were obtained from a woman aged 70-85 years with acute or convalescent COVID-19.

The rearrangement uses TRBV6-5 and TRBJ2-7, with a tentative D call TRBD2 (6 bases). The CDR3 extends over 12 amino acids. Germline V gives CDR1 MNHEY, CDR2 SVGAGI. The V and J ends lost 6 bases and 6 bases respectively, with 12 bases between them. This chain's CDR3 is CASRTGGSEQYV. CDR3 DNA: TGTGCCAGCAGAACAGGAGGGTCCGAGCAGTACGTC.

The chain employs TRBV6-1 and TRBJ1-1; D unclear. Germline V lookup: CDR1 MNHNS, CDR2 SASEGT. CDR3 length: 16 residues. The V gene lost 4 bases and the J gene lost 1 base, with 16 bases spanning the gap. CDR3 loop: CASSVIPTGENTEAFF. The CDR3 region has the DNA TGTGCCAGCAGTGTAATACCAACGGGAGAGAACACTGAAGCTTTCTTT.

The V call is TRBV3-1 (or the pseudogene TRBV3-2), the J call TRBJ1-2, with a tentative D call TRBD1 (6 bases). The CDR3 covers 13 residues. Germline CDR1 is LGHDT and CDR2 is YNNKEL (reference sequence). V dropped 3 bases and J dropped 5 bases, with 10 bases sitting between them. The CDR3 coding sequence is TGTGCCAGCAGCCAGTGGCAGGGGTATGGCTACACCTTC. Its translation is CASSQWQGYGYTF.

Points on this clone: The same CDR3 can be traced to other DNA sequences in this sample. This CDR3 reads CASSVDRANTEAFF. The CDR3 DNA is TGTGCCAGCAGTGTTGACAGGGCGAACACTGAAGCTTTCTTT. The chain couples TRBV6-4 to TRBJ1-1; 7 nucleotides align to TRBD1. There are 14 residues in the CDR3. Germline V gene sequence: CDR1 MRHNA, CDR2 SNTAGT. V lost 4 bases and J lost 1; bases outside the gene matches: 3.

This chain uses TRBV7-8 with TRBJ2-4; 10 bases are shared with TRBD1. The germline CDR1 and CDR2 sequences are SGHVS and FQNEAQ. With 0 bases clipped from V and 5 bases from J, the junction kept 7 bases outside the gene matches. The CDR3 runs 17 residues. In DNA, the CDR3 is TGTGCCAGCAGCTTAGCGGGGACAGGGGCAGTGGAAAACATTCAGTACTTC. The encoded protein is CASSLAGTGAVENIQYF.

In DNA, the CDR3 is TGTGCCAGCAGCTCAGTCCGGGACAGAGACTTAGCCAAAAACATTCAGTACTTC. As protein: CASSSVRDRDLAKNIQYF. This chain links TRBV11-2 with TRBJ2-4; 7 nucleotides agree with TRBD1. The CDR3 has 18 residues. Germline loops: CDR1 SGHAT, CDR2 FQNNGV. J gave up 0 bases and V 4 bases, and 12 bases lay outside the gene matches.

The V and J genes are TRBV6-6 and TRBJ1-5; D is possibly TRBD1 (5 bases). The CDR3 sequence is 14 residues long. Trimming cost V 3 bases and J 2 bases, with 8 bases left between them. Germline CDR1 MNHNY, CDR2 SVGAGI (reference sequence). CDR3 residues: CASSYTGGNQPQHF. The DNA for the CDR3 is TGTGCCAGCAGTTATACAGGCGGCAATCAGCCCCAGCATTTT.

The chain recombines TRBV28 with TRBJ1-2; 7 positions match TRBD1. With V trimmed by 3 bases and J by 0 bases, 4 bases remained unmatched. Germline V gene sequence: CDR1 MDHEN, CDR2 SYDVKM. The CDR3 is 15 amino acids. This CDR3 reads CASSFIQGANYGYTF. CDR3 nucleotides: TGTGCCAGCAGTTTCATCCAGGGGGCTAACTATGGCTACACCTTC.

This chain joins TRBV7-2 and TRBJ2-5; D is perhaps TRBD2 (5 bases). CDR1 is SGHTA, CDR2 FQGNSA, per germline. The CDR3 contains 14 residues. V was clipped by 5 bases and J by 9 bases, with 19 bases between them. The DNA for the CDR3 is TGTGCCAGCAGCCAAGGACGGGAAAGGGCGGCCCAGTACTTC. Its translation is CASSQGRERAAQYF. The entire variable domain, with the rest obtained from reference TRBV7-2 and TRBJ2-5, is as follows: GAGVSQSPSNKVTEKGKDVELRCDPISGHTALYWYRQSLGQGLEFLIYFQGNSAPDKSGLPSDRFSAERTGGSVSTLTIQRTQQEDSAVYLCASSQGRERAAQYFGPGTRLLVL.

The V and J genes are TRBV5-1 and TRBJ1-1; D is uncertain. This CDR3 has 15 residues. CDR1 is SGHRS, CDR2 YFSETQ, per germline. V was pared by 0 bases and J by 2 bases, with 11 bases between. The CDR3 DNA reads TGCGCCAGCAGCTTGGCAGGAAATTTTAACACTGAAGCTTTCTTT. Translating it yields CASSLAGNFNTEAFF.

This clone is medium-sized. The genes are TRBV7-9 and TRBJ2-2; 9 nucleotides line up with TRBD1. V lost 4 bases, J lost 5 bases, and 8 bases stayed unmatched. The CDR3 is 16 residues long. Germline lookup yields CDR1 SEHNR and CDR2 FQNEAQ (reference sequence). In DNA form, the CDR3 reads TGTGCCAGCAGCTATGCCGGGACAGGGCGGACCGGGGAGCTGTTTTTT. Its translation: CASSYAGTGRTGELFF.

This clone rates as medium-sized. Other nucleotide sequences from this sample produce the same CDR3. The chain joins TRBV5-1 to TRBJ1-1; D uncertain. The CDR3 is 14 amino acids. Trimming stripped 5 bases from V and 2 bases from J, with 13 bases between. Germline CDR1 is SGHRS and CDR2 is YFSETQ. CDR3 coding DNA: TGCGCCAGCAGTCTGTCAGGCCCCAACACTGAAGCTTTCTTT. It specifies CASSLSGPNTEAFF.